Listed below are T cell receptor beta chains from one sample, sequenced in a study of blood T cell repertoires in COVID-19. Clones were read by immunoSEQ multiplex PCR, and TCRdb kept only the in-frame ones, dropping some. Found here are 120,000 to 150,000 clones, about four fifths of them singletons; the top ten hold about 5.1%. Sequencing was carried out using peripheral blood. These receptor sequences come from a human donor in a cohort sampled during active COVID-19. The CDR3 runs from the conserved cysteine through the conserved F or W. The order of the fields is D gene, J gene, V gene, clone size, CDR3 protein. A D gene is named only where the DNA matches it firmly. Rows may omit the clone size; those that give it use once, few, many or a size class.

d_call: .; j_call: TRBJ2-5; v_call: TRBV19; clone_size: .; cdr3_aa: CASSQSNGGTQYF
d_call: TRBD1; j_call: TRBJ2-1; v_call: TRBV24-1; clone_size: .; cdr3_aa: CATSRQGASGREQFF
d_call: .; j_call: TRBJ2-5; v_call: TRBV11-3; clone_size: .; cdr3_aa: CASSLGRGAETQYF
d_call: .; j_call: TRBJ2-1; v_call: TRBV19; clone_size: few; cdr3_aa: CASSIVWASADNEQFF
d_call: TRBD2; j_call: TRBJ2-1; v_call: TRBV18; clone_size: once; cdr3_aa: CASSLAGGNNEQFF
d_call: TRBD1; j_call: TRBJ1-2; v_call: TRBV3-1/TRBV3-2; clone_size: .; cdr3_aa: CASSPQGAYGYTF
d_call: TRBD1; j_call: TRBJ1-5; v_call: TRBV19; clone_size: .; cdr3_aa: CASTRDRVQPQHF
d_call: .; j_call: TRBJ1-5; v_call: TRBV7-8; clone_size: .; cdr3_aa: CASSSHDVDSDQPQHF
d_call: TRBD1; j_call: TRBJ1-1; v_call: TRBV5-4; clone_size: .; cdr3_aa: CASSSQGINTEAFF
d_call: TRBD1; j_call: TRBJ2-1; v_call: TRBV28; clone_size: .; cdr3_aa: CASSTIQGDRAYNEQFF
d_call: .; j_call: TRBJ2-5; v_call: TRBV29-1; clone_size: .; cdr3_aa: CSVPRETQYF
d_call: .; j_call: TRBJ2-1; v_call: TRBV19; clone_size: .; cdr3_aa: CASSRDGGGHTYNEQFF
d_call: .; j_call: TRBJ1-5; v_call: TRBV2; clone_size: .; cdr3_aa: CASSPFRGTGSNQPQHF
d_call: TRBD1; j_call: TRBJ2-2; v_call: TRBV28; clone_size: .; cdr3_aa: CASSGTGMYTGELFF
d_call: TRBD1; j_call: TRBJ1-6; v_call: TRBV7-9; clone_size: .; cdr3_aa: CASSQKTGAYNSPLHF
d_call: .; j_call: TRBJ1-1; v_call: TRBV2; clone_size: .; cdr3_aa: CASPEGGYTEAFF
d_call: TRBD2; j_call: TRBJ2-2; v_call: TRBV2; clone_size: .; cdr3_aa: CASRTDSGRTGELFF
d_call: .; j_call: TRBJ1-4; v_call: TRBV6-5; clone_size: .; cdr3_aa: CASSSGATNEKLFF
d_call: TRBD1; j_call: TRBJ1-2; v_call: TRBV24-1; clone_size: .; cdr3_aa: CATSFLKGDRAGHGYTF
d_call: TRBD2; j_call: TRBJ2-1; v_call: TRBV15; clone_size: .; cdr3_aa: CATSRPGLAGAHEQFF
d_call: TRBD1; j_call: TRBJ1-3; v_call: TRBV2; clone_size: .; cdr3_aa: CASRPGQGTNTIYF
d_call: .; j_call: TRBJ1-1; v_call: TRBV19; clone_size: .; cdr3_aa: CASIPQRNTEAFF
d_call: .; j_call: TRBJ1-1; v_call: TRBV2; clone_size: .; cdr3_aa: CASWRGGETEAFF
d_call: TRBD1; j_call: TRBJ1-6; v_call: TRBV25-1; clone_size: .; cdr3_aa: CASSETGQGFNSPLHF
d_call: TRBD2; j_call: TRBJ2-2; v_call: TRBV19; clone_size: .; cdr3_aa: CASSTRLAGGNSNTGELFF
d_call: .; j_call: TRBJ1-2; v_call: TRBV20-1; clone_size: .; cdr3_aa: CSAGAGYGYTF
d_call: .; j_call: TRBJ2-3; v_call: TRBV6-5; clone_size: .; cdr3_aa: CASSYQGTDTQYF
d_call: .; j_call: TRBJ2-7; v_call: TRBV5-8; clone_size: .; cdr3_aa: CASSLDGSSYEQYF
d_call: .; j_call: TRBJ2-3; v_call: TRBV7-3; clone_size: .; cdr3_aa: CASSPQSTDTQYF
d_call: .; j_call: TRBJ2-3; v_call: TRBV6-6; clone_size: .; cdr3_aa: CASSSRLADTQYF
d_call: .; j_call: TRBJ1-6; v_call: TRBV5-1; clone_size: few; cdr3_aa: CASSLGRDNSPLHF
d_call: .; j_call: TRBJ1-5; v_call: TRBV21-1; clone_size: .; cdr3_aa: CASSKAPTQGDYLNQPQHF
d_call: .; j_call: TRBJ2-6; v_call: TRBV7-3; clone_size: .; cdr3_aa: CASSSVGANVLTF
d_call: TRBD1; j_call: TRBJ1-3; v_call: TRBV5-4; clone_size: .; cdr3_aa: CASSRTGRSSGNTIYF
d_call: .; j_call: TRBJ1-2; v_call: TRBV28; clone_size: .; cdr3_aa: CASIGANYGYTF
d_call: .; j_call: TRBJ1-1; v_call: TRBV2; clone_size: .; cdr3_aa: CARGGMAAEAFF
d_call: TRBD1; j_call: TRBJ1-3; v_call: TRBV19; clone_size: .; cdr3_aa: CASSIWGQGTSGNTIYF
d_call: .; j_call: TRBJ1-4; v_call: TRBV30; clone_size: .; cdr3_aa: CAWKQGSEEKLFF
d_call: .; j_call: TRBJ2-7; v_call: TRBV3-1/TRBV3-2; clone_size: once; cdr3_aa: CASSQDLRGAEEQYF
d_call: .; j_call: TRBJ1-1; v_call: TRBV6-6; clone_size: .; cdr3_aa: CASSWRTEAFF
d_call: .; j_call: TRBJ1-2; v_call: TRBV6-1; clone_size: .; cdr3_aa: CASSEYDRNYGYTF
d_call: .; j_call: TRBJ1-1; v_call: TRBV30; clone_size: .; cdr3_aa: CPGYTEAFF
d_call: TRBD1; j_call: TRBJ2-1; v_call: TRBV5-6; clone_size: .; cdr3_aa: CASSLGIEGAEVSYNEQFF
d_call: TRBD1; j_call: TRBJ1-1; v_call: TRBV5-1; clone_size: .; cdr3_aa: CASSLEGARDTEAFF
d_call: TRBD1; j_call: TRBJ1-3; v_call: TRBV5-1; clone_size: .; cdr3_aa: CASSRTGTDSSGNTIYF